The 24 T cell receptor beta chains below come from one sample, sequenced in a study of T cells in Graves' hyperthyroidism and ophthalmopathy (dated by TCRdb to about 2019). Receptors were amplified or captured by multiplex PCR. The sequencer listed for this sample is Illumina HiSeq 2000. The TCR beta CDR3 regions were amplified from the RNA transcripts. A first-round RT-PCR of the TCR CDR3 used the HTBI primer set with the Qiagen OneStep RT-PCR kit. TCRdb reprocessed the public reads (quality trimming at Q25 with fastp, clone calling with MiXCR) and kept in-frame beta chains. Rows merge per CDR3 protein into single entries with the most common DNA and genes. In all, the sample holds hundreds of thousands of distinct CDR3 sequences, and 12% to 15% of those were seen once. Roughly a tenth of the sample comes from the top ten. Sequencing was done on a sample of blood. The receptors here all came from a woman aged 18-29 years with Graves' hyperthyroidism.

This chain joins TRBV20-1 and TRBJ2-3; D could derive from TRBD1 or TRBD2 (5 bases each). The ends were cut back, 5 bases at V and 0 bases at J, with 9 bases in the middle. The CDR3 runs 13 residues. Germline lookup yields CDR1 DFQATT and CDR2 SNEGSKA (reference sequence). The CDR3 region is CSAWGMSTDTQYF. The CDR3 DNA sequence: TGCAGTGCTTGGGGGATGAGCACAGATACGCAGTATTTT.

This clonotype was seen more than once but under ten times. The chain uses TRBV27 and TRBJ1-1, with D perhaps TRBD1 (6 bases). V lost 8 bases and J lost 4, with 8 bases in between. The CDR3 is 11 residues long. In germline, CDR1 is MNHEY, CDR2 SMNVEV (reference sequence). CDR3 in amino acids: CASGGGTEAFF. Written as DNA, the CDR3 is TGTGCCAGCGGAGGGGGCACTGAAGCTTTCTTT.

The rearrangement joins TRBV28 to TRBJ1-6; D gene unclear. Trimming cost V 1 base and J 6 bases, with 4 bases left between them. Germline V gives CDR1 MDHEN, CDR2 SYDVKM. This CDR3 region has 13 residues. CDR3 sequence: CASSLLANSPLHF. Written as DNA, the CDR3 is TGTGCCAGCAGTTTATTGGCTAATTCACCCCTCCACTTT.

This rearrangement joins TRBV20-1 to TRBJ2-1, with D hard to call. Germline-derived CDR1 and CDR2 are DFQATT and SNEGSKA (reference sequence). Trimming shortened V by 2 bases and J by 5 bases, and 19 bases separated the two germline ends. The CDR3 is 16 residues long. CDR3 residues: CSARNSPRRLDNEQFF. As DNA, the CDR3 is TGCAGTGCTAGAAATTCGCCGCGACGGCTGGACAATGAGCAGTTCTTC.

This chain connects TRBV11-2 to TRBJ2-7; 11 bases line up with TRBD2. CDR1 is SGHAT and CDR2 is FQNNGV in the germline V gene. The length of the CDR3 is 15 residues. V shed 5 bases and J 3 bases; nucleotides not matched to a gene: 6. CDR3 protein: CASSPTSGKNYEQYF. In DNA form, the CDR3 reads TGTGCCAGCAGCCCGACTAGCGGGAAAAACTACGAGCAGTACTTC.

The chain has TRBV12-3 or TRBV12-4 and TRBJ2-1; 14 bases line up with TRBD2. V lost 6 bases to trimming and J lost 7 bases; unmatched junction nucleotides: 8. This CDR3 contains 16 residues. This CDR3 reads CASRKLGLAGGNEQFF. The CDR3 coding sequence is TGTGCCAGCAGGAAGCTTGGACTAGCGGGAGGAAATGAGCAGTTCTTC.

This clonotype was picked up many times. In DNA form, the CDR3 reads TGTGCCAGCAGGCGACAAGTAGGACAGCCCCAGCATTTT. Encoded protein: CASRRQVGQPQHF. V and J are TRBV12-3 or TRBV12-4 and TRBJ1-5, with D hard to call. CDR3 length: 13 amino acids. V was trimmed by 6 bases and J by 7 bases, leaving 13 bases between them.

This clonotype has ten or more counts. J is TRBJ2-1 and V is TRBV11-2; 7 bases agree with TRBD2. Unmatched junction bases numbered 4, after V lost 2 bases and J lost 0 bases. This CDR3 has 16 residues. Germline CDR1 reads SGHAT; CDR2 reads FQNNGV. CDR3 amino acids: CASSLLAAPSYNEQFF. The CDR3 DNA is TGTGCCAGCAGCTTACTAGCGGCCCCCTCCTACAATGAGCAGTTCTTC.

This clonotype has at least ten counts. The V and J genes are TRBV20-1 and TRBJ2-7; 7 bases agree with TRBD1. CDR1 is DFQATT and CDR2 is SNEGSKA in the germline V gene (reference sequence). V dropped 4 bases and J dropped 3; count of bases not matched to a gene: 3. The CDR3 loop spans 12 amino acids. The CDR3 nucleotides read TGCAGTGCTAACTCAGGGGGCTACGAGCAGTACTTC. Its protein product is CSANSGGYEQYF.

This chain connects TRBV29-1 to TRBJ1-5, with D unresolved. Germline V lookup: CDR1 SQVTM, CDR2 ANQGSEA. The CDR3 length is 11 residues. Trimming took off 4 bases at V and 3 bases at J, with 4 bases between the two ends. The CDR3 is CSVGDNQPQHF. CDR3 sequence (DNA): TGCAGCGTTGGGGACAATCAGCCCCAGCATTTT.

This clonotype is a singleton in its sample. The chain is built from TRBV6-5 and TRBJ1-3, with a possible D match to TRBD1 (6 bases). The CDR3 extends over 14 amino acids. CDR1 and CDR2 (germline): MNHEY, SVGAGI. The germline V and J ends were trimmed by 0 bases and 5 bases, with 8 bases remaining between them. The chain's CDR3 is CASSYSGQRNTIYF. CDR3 sequence (DNA): TGTGCCAGCAGTTACTCCGGACAGAGAAACACCATATATTTT.

This chain joins TRBV30 and TRBJ1-1; D is uncertain. CDR3 length: 14 residues. Trimming cost V 2 bases and J 2 bases, with 12 bases left between them. Germline values: CDR1 GTSNPN, CDR2 SVGIG (reference sequence). The CDR3 reads CAWSRLLVNTEAFF. CDR3 DNA: TGTGCCTGGAGTAGACTACTGGTAAACACTGAAGCTTTCTTT.

This clonotype was detected a few times. DNA for the CDR3: TGCAGCGTAACGGGACAGATTGAAGCTTTCTTT. Protein product: CSVTGQIEAFF. The chain joins TRBV29-1 to TRBJ1-1; 7 bases map to TRBD1. Trimming took 6 bases from V and 7 from J; bases not matched to a gene: 5. The CDR3 totals 11 residues. Germline assignment: CDR1 SQVTM and CDR2 ANQGSEA.

The rearrangement links TRBV5-6 to TRBJ1-1, with 7 bases fitting TRBD1. The V gene end was trimmed by 2 bases and the J gene end by 5 bases; junction bases not matched to a gene: 6. The CDR3 contains 14 residues. Germline V gives CDR1 SGHDT, CDR2 YYEEEE. The CDR3 here is CASSFQDRNTEAFF. CDR3 in DNA: TGTGCCAGCAGCTTCCAGGACAGGAATACTGAAGCTTTCTTT.

The chain employs TRBV7-9 and TRBJ1-4; 9 bases align to TRBD1. CDR1 is SEHNR, CDR2 FQNEAQ, per germline (reference sequence). The trim removed 5 bases at V and 4 bases at J, leaving 8 bases unmatched. The CDR3 sequence is 16 residues long. CDR3 nucleotide sequence: TGTGCCAGCAGCCCACAGGGGGCCTGGGGTAATGAAAAACTGTTTTTT. Amino acid sequence: CASSPQGAWGNEKLFF.

Many counts were recorded for this clonotype. This rearrangement joins TRBV9 to TRBJ1-1; D may be TRBD1 (6 bases). CDR1 is SGDLS and CDR2 is YYNGEE in the germline V gene. The CDR3 consists of 14 residues. V was shortened by 4 bases and J by 3 bases, with 13 bases between the two germline ends. CDR3 sequence (DNA): TGTGCCAGCAGCCTAGGAGGGGGGGACACTGAAGCTTTCTTT. This encodes CASSLGGGDTEAFF.

Written as DNA, the CDR3 is TGTGCCAGCTCGGTGGGGGCGGGCGGGACAATCACCGGGGAGCTGTTTTTT. Translating gives CASSVGAGGTITGELFF. The chain is built from TRBV6-2 or TRBV6-3 and TRBJ2-2; D is perhaps TRBD1 or TRBD2 (6 bases each). V was trimmed by 8 bases and J by 4 bases, leaving 23 bases between them. Per germline, CDR1 MNHEY and CDR2 SVGEGT. The CDR3 contains 17 residues.

This clonotype was seen a handful of times. The chain links TRBV7-2 to TRBJ1-1, with unresolved D. The CDR3 is 16 residues long. CDR1 is SGHTA and CDR2 is FQGNSA in the germline V gene. Trimming removed 5 bases at V and 1 base at J, with 17 bases between. The CDR3: CASSLGRVLRNTEAFF. The DNA of the CDR3 is TGTGCCAGCAGCCTCGGCCGGGTACTTAGGAACACTGAAGCTTTCTTT.

This clonotype has just a few counts. The chain recombines TRBV5-6 with TRBJ2-2; the match to TRBD1 covers 8 bases. The CDR3 contains 15 residues. Germline V lookup: CDR1 SGHDT, CDR2 YYEEEE. V shed 4 bases, J shed 3 bases, and the junction held 5 bases outside the gene matches. The CDR3 coding sequence is TGTGCCAGCAGCATCCAGGGGGCGTACACCGGGGAGCTGTTTTTT. Its protein is CASSIQGAYTGELFF.

Only one count was recorded for this clonotype. A clone one base away is much larger, so this may be a read error. The genes are TRBV3-1 and TRBJ2-5; 7 positions match TRBD1. Germline CDR1 and CDR2: LGHDT and YNNKEL (reference sequence). The V segment lost 5 bases and the J segment 5 bases; nucleotides outside the gene matches: 8. The CDR3 consists of 14 residues. The CDR3 nucleotides read TGTGCCAGCAGCGCCAGACAGGGTTACGAGACCCAGTACTTC. Protein product: CASSARQGYETQYF.

This clonotype has a count of ten or more. This sequence joins TRBV7-9 and TRBJ2-7; TRBD1 agrees at 7 bases. After removal of 5 bases from V and 6 bases from J, the junction contained 7 bases not matched to a gene. This CDR3 region has 13 residues. Germline CDR1 SEHNR, CDR2 FQNEAQ (reference sequence). The CDR3 DNA reads TGTGCCAGCAGCATCGACAGGGTGAGCGAGCAGTACTTC. Its protein product is CASSIDRVSEQYF.

This clonotype occurred many times. The chain uses TRBV6-5 and TRBJ2-7, with D perhaps assigned TRBD1 or TRBD2 (5 bases each). From germline, CDR1 is MNHEY and CDR2 SVGAGI. The V gene lost 0 bases and the J gene lost 5 bases, with 17 bases spanning the gap. The CDR3 has 16 residues. CDR3 sequence reads: CASSYSRGEISHEQYF. DNA for the CDR3: TGTGCCAGCAGTTACTCGAGAGGGGAAATTTCCCACGAGCAGTACTTC.

This clonotype was found many times. V is TRBV13 and J is TRBJ2-5, with 9 bases matching TRBD2. The CDR3 extends over 14 amino acids. Germline CDR1 PRHDT, CDR2 FYEKMQ (reference sequence). Trimming took 3 bases from V and 1 from J; bases not matched to a gene: 0. Here the CDR3 DNA reads TGTGCCAGCAGCTTGCGGGAGGGCCAAGAGACCCAGTACTTC. This codes for CASSLREGQETQYF.

To note about this clonotype: Being one base from a much bigger clone, this may be a read error. The chain uses TRBV27 and TRBJ2-5; D uncertain. The length of the CDR3 is 13 residues. V dropped 6 bases and J dropped 0 bases, with 8 bases sitting between them. The germline V gene encodes CDR1 MNHEY and CDR2 SMNVEV (reference sequence). DNA for the CDR3: TGTGCCAGCAGGCTAAAGTACCAAGAGACCCAGTACTTC. Amino acid sequence: CASRLKYQETQYF.